What follows are 11 T cell receptor beta chains derived from one specimen sequenced in a study of blood T cell repertoires in COVID-19. Sequencing used immunoSEQ multiplex PCR; TCRdb keeps in-frame clones, though not all of them. The data hold tens of thousands of clones, with 90% observed a single time. The sequenced material came from peripheral blood. These receptor sequences come from a man aged 50 to 60 with acute or convalescent COVID-19.

The rearrangement links TRBV19 to TRBJ1-5, with a weak D call TRBD1 (6 bases). The CDR3 extends over 16 amino acids. The germline V gene encodes CDR1 LNHDA and CDR2 SQIVND (reference sequence). V shed 2 bases and J shed 6 bases, with 17 bases lying between them. CDR3 region: CASSIWGQGIGQPQHF. The CDR3 bases are TGTGCCAGTAGTATATGGGGCCAGGGGATCGGTCAGCCCCAGCATTTT.

The chain has TRBV6-5 and TRBJ1-5, with D perhaps TRBD1 (6 bases). Trimming left V 0 bases short and J 4 bases short, with 10 bases between. From germline, CDR1 is MNHEY and CDR2 SVGAGI. The CDR3 consists of 15 residues. CDR3 protein: CASSYSGGDNQPQHF. The CDR3 nucleotides are TGTGCCAGCAGTTACTCAGGGGGTGATAATCAGCCCCAGCATTTT.

The chain has TRBV18 and TRBJ1-3; a possible D gene is TRBD1 (5 bases). Deletions cut 6 bases from V and 1 base from J, with 13 bases between. There are 15 residues in the CDR3. Germline V lookup: CDR1 KGHSH, CDR2 LQKENI. The CDR3 reads CASSIGRGSGNTIYF. The CDR3 DNA reads TGTGCCAGCTCCATCGGTAGGGGTTCTGGAAACACCATATATTTT.

The chain couples TRBV2 to TRBJ2-7; 13 bases agree with TRBD2. Per the germline V gene, CDR1 is SNHLY and CDR2 is FYNNEI. The length of the CDR3 is 15 residues. V trimming: 6 bases; J trimming: 6 bases; junction bases outside the gene matches: 8. CDR3 residues: CASRSGLAGVSEQYF. The CDR3 DNA reads TGTGCCAGCAGGAGCGGACTAGCGGGAGTCAGCGAGCAGTACTTC.

This clone was found once. The chain is built from TRBV3-1 (or the pseudogene TRBV3-2) and TRBJ2-5, with 7 bases matching TRBD2. This CDR3 comprises 15 residues. After removal of 1 base from V and 3 bases from J, the junction contained 5 bases not matched to a gene. In germline, CDR1 is LGHDT, CDR2 YNNKEL (reference sequence). DNA for the CDR3: TGTGCCAGCAGCCAAGGTGCTCTAGCGGAAGAGACCCAGTACTTC. Translating gives CASSQGALAEETQYF.

This clone was picked up a small number of times. The CDR3 region has the DNA TGTGCCAGCAGCCCCCCGACAGACGACCCCTATGGCTACACCTTC. Translated, it gives CASSPPTDDPYGYTF. J is TRBJ1-2 and V is TRBV3-1 (or the pseudogene TRBV3-2); possibly TRBD1 for D (5 bases). The CDR3 runs to 15 residues. Trimming left V 4 bases short and J 4 bases short, with 16 bases between. In germline, CDR1 is LGHDT, CDR2 YNNKEL (reference sequence).

The rearrangement links TRBV21-1 to TRBJ1-1; TRBD1 is the table's D call and was not checked against the DNA. TRBV21-1 is a pseudogene. The CDR3 is 16 residues long. The CDR3 spells CASSKNPGHLNTEAFF. The CDR3 DNA is TGTGCCAGCAGCAAAAACCCGGGACATCTGAACACTGAAGCTTTCTTT.

This clone was observed a single time. The chain recombines TRBV29-1 with TRBJ2-5; 7 bases fit TRBD2. J lost 4 bases, V lost 7 bases, and 6 bases had no gene match. This CDR3 region has 12 residues. CDR1 is SQVTM and CDR2 is ANQGSEA in the germline V gene. CDR3 loop: CSALWGGETQYF. CDR3 DNA: TGCAGCGCTCTGTGGGGGGGAGAGACCCAGTACTTC. Based on the CDR3 plus reference TRBV29-1 and TRBJ2-5, the full variable domain is SAVISQKPSRDICQRGTSLTIQCQVDSQVTMMFWYRQQPGQSLTLIATANQGSEATYESGFVIDKFPISRPNLTFSTLTVSNMSPEDSSIYLCSALWGGETQYFGPGTRLLVL.

The chain links TRBV28 to TRBJ1-3; D may be TRBD1 (5 bases). Germline V gene sequence: CDR1 MDHEN, CDR2 SYDVKM. This CDR3 has 16 amino acids. The V end was cut by 5 bases, the J end by 0 bases, with 14 bases between. CDR3 amino acids: CASSGFGALSGNTIYF. The CDR3 DNA reads TGTGCCAGCAGTGGCTTTGGGGCCCTCTCTGGAAACACCATATATTTT.

The chain employs TRBV6-4 and TRBJ2-2, with D hard to call. CDR3 length equals 13 residues. Germline V gene data show CDR1 as MRHNA and CDR2 as SNTAGT. Trimming left V 2 bases short and J 7 bases short, with 8 bases between. CDR3: CASSDRPGGELFF. The CDR3 coding sequence is TGTGCCAGCAGTGACCGCCCCGGCGGGGAGCTGTTTTTT.

This clone was seen once. The chain employs TRBV28 and TRBJ2-3; possibly TRBD2 for D (7 bases). The V end was cut by 2 bases, the J end by 2 bases, with 11 bases between. The V gene's germline CDR1 is MDHEN and CDR2 SYDVKM. This CDR3 region has 15 residues. CDR3 nucleotides: TGTGCCAGCAGTTTAGTAGGGGGGGCCACAGATACGCAGTATTTT. Amino acid sequence: CASSLVGGATDTQYF.